The source of this T cell receptor (beta chain) is a study of blood T cells in healthy people across ages. A second 7 to 11 cycle PCR used barcoded and J-beta primers. A 12-random-nucleotide template-switch adaptor tagged each cDNA molecule. TCRdb re-analysed the 5' RACE reads in MiXCR, keeping a single row per CDR3 protein. The sample carries 700,000 to 800,000 distinct CDR3 sequences, 35% to 45% recorded once. Worth noting for this clonotype: Its antigen is undetermined.

V lost 7 bases to trimming and J lost 4 bases, with 16 bases between them. The germline V gene has CDR1 SQVTM and CDR2 ANQGSEA. The CDR3 is 13 residues long. Findings and caveats of the study: Naive CD4+ cell counts and diversity both ran higher in long-lived than in aged donors. There was no known CMV status for donors, so expanded clonotype changes were possibly confounded. While age rose, TCR beta diversity per million T cells dropped in a roughly linear way.

The sample taken for sequencing was blood. The rearrangement uses TRBV29-1 and TRBJ2-5, with D perhaps matching TRBD2 (7 bases). The clonotype comes from a woman aged 60-70 years in good health. The CDR3 DNA reads as TGCAGCGCCGCAAGGGGGGGTGTAGAGACCCAGTACTTC. Its translation: CSAARGGVETQYF.